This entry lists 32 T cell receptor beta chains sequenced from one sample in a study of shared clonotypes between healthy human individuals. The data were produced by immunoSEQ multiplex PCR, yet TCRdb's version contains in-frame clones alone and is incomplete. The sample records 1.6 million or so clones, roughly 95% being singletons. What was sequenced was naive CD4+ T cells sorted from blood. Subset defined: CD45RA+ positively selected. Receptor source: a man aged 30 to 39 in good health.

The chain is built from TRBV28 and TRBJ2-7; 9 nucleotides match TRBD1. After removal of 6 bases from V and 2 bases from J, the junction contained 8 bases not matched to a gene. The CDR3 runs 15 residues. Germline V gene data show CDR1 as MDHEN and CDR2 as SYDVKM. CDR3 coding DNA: TGTGCCAGCAGAGGGACAGGGTCCGTTACCTACGAGCAGTACTTC. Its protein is CASRGTGSVTYEQYF.

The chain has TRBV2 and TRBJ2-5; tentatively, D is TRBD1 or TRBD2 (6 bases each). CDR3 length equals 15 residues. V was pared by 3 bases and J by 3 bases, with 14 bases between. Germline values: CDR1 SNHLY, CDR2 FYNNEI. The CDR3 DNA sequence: TGTGCCAGCAGTGAGGAGGGGGGCAAGGAAGAGACCCAGTACTTC. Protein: CASSEEGGKEETQYF.

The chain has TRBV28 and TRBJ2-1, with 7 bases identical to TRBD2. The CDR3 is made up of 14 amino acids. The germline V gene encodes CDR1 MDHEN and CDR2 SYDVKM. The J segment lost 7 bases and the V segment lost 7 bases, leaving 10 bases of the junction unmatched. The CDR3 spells CASKMVGRTNEQFF. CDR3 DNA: TGTGCCAGCAAGATGGTCGGGAGGACGAATGAGCAGTTCTTC.

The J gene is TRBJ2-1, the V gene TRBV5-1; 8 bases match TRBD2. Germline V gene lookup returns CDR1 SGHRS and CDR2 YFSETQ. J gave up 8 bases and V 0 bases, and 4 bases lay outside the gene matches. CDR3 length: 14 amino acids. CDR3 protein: CASSLGGLVDEQFF. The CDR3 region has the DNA TGCGCCAGCAGCTTGGGGGGACTAGTCGATGAGCAGTTCTTC.

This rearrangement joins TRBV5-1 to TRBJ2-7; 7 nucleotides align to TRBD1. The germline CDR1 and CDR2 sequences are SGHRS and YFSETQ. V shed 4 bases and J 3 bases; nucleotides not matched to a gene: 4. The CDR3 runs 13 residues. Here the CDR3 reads CASSRDRDYEQYF. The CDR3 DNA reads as TGCGCCAGCAGCCGGGACAGAGACTACGAGCAGTACTTC.

CDR3: CASSPSHGQLNTEAFF. The CDR3 DNA sequence: TGTGCCAGCTCACCATCTCACGGACAGCTGAACACTGAAGCTTTCTTT. J is TRBJ1-1 and V is TRBV18; possible D gene TRBD1, 6 bases. The germline V gene encodes CDR1 KGHSH and CDR2 LQKENI. V was cut by 2 bases and J by 0 bases, with 13 bases left in between. The length of the CDR3 is 16 residues. The full variable domain, rest sourced from reference TRBV18 and TRBJ1-1, is NAGVMQNPRHLVRRRGQEARLRCSPMKGHSHVYWYRQLPEEGLKFMVYLQKENIIDESGMPKERFSAEFPKEGPSILRIQQVVRGDSAAYFCASSPSHGQLNTEAFFGQGTRLTVV.

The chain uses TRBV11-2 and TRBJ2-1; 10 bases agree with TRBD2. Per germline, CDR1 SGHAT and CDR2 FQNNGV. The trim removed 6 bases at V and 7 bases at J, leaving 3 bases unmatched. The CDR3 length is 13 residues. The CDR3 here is CASRGLAKNEQFF. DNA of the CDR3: TGTGCCAGCAGGGGACTAGCGAAAAATGAGCAGTTCTTC.

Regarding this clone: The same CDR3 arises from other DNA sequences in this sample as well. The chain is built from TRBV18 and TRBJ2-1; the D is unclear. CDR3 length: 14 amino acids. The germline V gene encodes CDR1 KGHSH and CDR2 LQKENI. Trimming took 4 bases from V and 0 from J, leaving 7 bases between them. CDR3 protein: CASSLSSSYNEQFF. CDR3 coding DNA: TGTGCCAGCTCACTGTCGAGCTCCTACAATGAGCAGTTCTTC.

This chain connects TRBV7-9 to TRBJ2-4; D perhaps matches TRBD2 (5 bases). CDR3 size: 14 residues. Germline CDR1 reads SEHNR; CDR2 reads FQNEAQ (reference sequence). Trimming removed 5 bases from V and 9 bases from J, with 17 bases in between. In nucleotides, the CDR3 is TGTGCCAGCAGCGCGAGACGGGGAACCGGCATTCAGTACTTC. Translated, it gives CASSARRGTGIQYF.

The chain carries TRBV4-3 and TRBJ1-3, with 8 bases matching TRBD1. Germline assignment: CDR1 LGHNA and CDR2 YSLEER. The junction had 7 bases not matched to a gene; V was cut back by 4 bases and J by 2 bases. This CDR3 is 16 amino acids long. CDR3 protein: CASSRMGTGAGNTIYF. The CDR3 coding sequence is TGCGCCAGCAGCCGGATGGGGACAGGCGCTGGAAACACCATATATTTT.

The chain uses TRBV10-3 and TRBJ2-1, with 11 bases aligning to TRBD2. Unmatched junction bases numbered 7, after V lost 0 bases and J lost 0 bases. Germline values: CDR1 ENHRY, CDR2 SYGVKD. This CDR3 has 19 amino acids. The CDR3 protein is CAISESTSGIPSSYNEQFF. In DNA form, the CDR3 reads TGTGCCATCAGTGAGTCGACTAGCGGGATCCCGAGCTCCTACAATGAGCAGTTCTTC.

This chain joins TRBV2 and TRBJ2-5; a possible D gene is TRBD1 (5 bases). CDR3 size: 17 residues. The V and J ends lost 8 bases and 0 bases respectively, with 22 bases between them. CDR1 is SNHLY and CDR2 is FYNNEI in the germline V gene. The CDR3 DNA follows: TGTGCCAGCGGCATCAATTGGCAGGGCGACTACCAAGAGACCCAGTACTTC. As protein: CASGINWQGDYQETQYF.

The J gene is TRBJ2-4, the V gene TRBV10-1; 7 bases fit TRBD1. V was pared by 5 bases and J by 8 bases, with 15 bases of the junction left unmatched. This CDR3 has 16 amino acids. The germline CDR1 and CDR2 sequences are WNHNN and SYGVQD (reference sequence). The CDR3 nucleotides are TGCGCCAGCAGTAAGAACAGGGGCCTCGGCTTAGACATTCAGTACTTC. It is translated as CASSKNRGLGLDIQYF.

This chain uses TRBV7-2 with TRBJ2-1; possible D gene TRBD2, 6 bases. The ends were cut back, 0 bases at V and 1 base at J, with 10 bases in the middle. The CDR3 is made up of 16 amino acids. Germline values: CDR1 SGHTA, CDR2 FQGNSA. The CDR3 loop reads CASSLASTSSYNEQFF. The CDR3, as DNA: TGTGCCAGCAGCTTAGCATCGACTAGTTCCTACAATGAGCAGTTCTTC. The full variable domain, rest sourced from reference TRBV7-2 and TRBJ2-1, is GAGVSQSPSNKVTEKGKDVELRCDPISGHTALYWYRQSLGQGLEFLIYFQGNSAPDKSGLPSDRFSAERTGGSVSTLTIQRTQQEDSAVYLCASSLASTSSYNEQFFGPGTRLTVL.

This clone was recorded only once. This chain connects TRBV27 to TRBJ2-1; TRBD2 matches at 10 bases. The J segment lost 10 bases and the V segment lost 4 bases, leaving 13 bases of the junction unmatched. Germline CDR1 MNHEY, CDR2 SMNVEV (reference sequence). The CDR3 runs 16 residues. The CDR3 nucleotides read TGTGCCAGCAGTTCCGAGAGCGGGAGGGCCATCGGAGAGCAGTTCTTC. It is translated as CASSSESGRAIGEQFF.

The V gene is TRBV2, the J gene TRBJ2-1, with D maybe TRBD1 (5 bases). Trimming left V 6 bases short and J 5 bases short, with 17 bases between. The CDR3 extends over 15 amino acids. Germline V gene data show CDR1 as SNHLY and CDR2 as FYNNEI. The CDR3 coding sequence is TGTGCCAGCAGCGAACAGGCCATTGGGAACAATGAGCAGTTCTTC. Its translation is CASSEQAIGNNEQFF.

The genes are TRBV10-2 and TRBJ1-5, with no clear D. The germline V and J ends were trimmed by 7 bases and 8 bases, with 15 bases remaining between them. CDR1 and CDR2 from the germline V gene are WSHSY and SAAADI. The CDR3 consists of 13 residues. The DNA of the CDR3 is TGCGCCAGCAACCTCGAGATGGGGAAGCCCCAGCATTTT. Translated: CASNLEMGKPQHF.

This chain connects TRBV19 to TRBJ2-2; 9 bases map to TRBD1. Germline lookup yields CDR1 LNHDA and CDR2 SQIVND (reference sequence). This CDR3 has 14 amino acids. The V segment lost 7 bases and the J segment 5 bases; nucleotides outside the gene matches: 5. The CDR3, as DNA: TGTGCCAGTACGGGACAGGGTTTGACCGGGGAGCTGTTTTTT. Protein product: CASTGQGLTGELFF.

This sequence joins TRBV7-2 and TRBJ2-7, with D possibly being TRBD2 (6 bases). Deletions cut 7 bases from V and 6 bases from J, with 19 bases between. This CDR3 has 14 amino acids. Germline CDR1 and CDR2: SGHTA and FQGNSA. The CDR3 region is CASTPRGLGREQYF. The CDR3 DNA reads TGTGCCAGCACCCCCCGGGGGTTGGGACGCGAGCAGTACTTC. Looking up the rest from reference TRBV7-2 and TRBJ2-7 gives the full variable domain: GAGVSQSPSNKVTEKGKDVELRCDPISGHTALYWYRQSLGQGLEFLIYFQGNSAPDKSGLPSDRFSAERTGGSVSTLTIQRTQQEDSAVYLCASTPRGLGREQYFGPGTRLTVT.

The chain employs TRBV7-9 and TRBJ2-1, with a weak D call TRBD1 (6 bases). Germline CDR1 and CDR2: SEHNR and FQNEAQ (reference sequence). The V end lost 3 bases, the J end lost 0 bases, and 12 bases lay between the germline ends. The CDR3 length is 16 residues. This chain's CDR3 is CASSFLGASSYNEQFF. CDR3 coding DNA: TGTGCCAGCAGCTTTCTGGGGGCGAGCTCCTACAATGAGCAGTTCTTC. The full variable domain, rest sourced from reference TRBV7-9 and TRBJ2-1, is DTGVSQNPRHKITKRGQNVTFRCDPISEHNRLYWYRQTLGQGPEFLTYFQNEAQLEKSRLLSDRFSAERPKGSFSTLEIQRTEQGDSAMYLCASSFLGASSYNEQFFGPGTRLTVL.

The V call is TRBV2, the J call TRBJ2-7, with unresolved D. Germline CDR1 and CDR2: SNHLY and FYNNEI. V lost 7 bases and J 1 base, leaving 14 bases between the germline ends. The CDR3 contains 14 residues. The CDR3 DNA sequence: TGTGCCAGCACTGTAGTTCCCCTTTCCTACGAGCAGTACTTC. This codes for CASTVVPLSYEQYF. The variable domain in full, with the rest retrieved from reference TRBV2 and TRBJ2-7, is EPEVTQTPSHQVTQMGQEVILRCVPISNHLYFYWYRQILGQKVEFLVSFYNNEISEKSEIFDDQFSVERPDGSNFTLKIRSTKLEDSAMYFCASTVVPLSYEQYFGPGTRLTVT.

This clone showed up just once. CDR3: CASSLPGRGWYGYTF. The CDR3 DNA reads TGTGCCAGCAGCTTACCCGGACGGGGGTGGTATGGCTACACCTTC. The rearrangement links TRBV5-4 to TRBJ1-2; D is perhaps TRBD1 (5 bases). The CDR3 is made up of 15 amino acids. CDR1 is SGHNT, CDR2 YYREEE, per germline (reference sequence). V was shortened by 2 bases and J by 5 bases, with 16 bases between the two germline ends.

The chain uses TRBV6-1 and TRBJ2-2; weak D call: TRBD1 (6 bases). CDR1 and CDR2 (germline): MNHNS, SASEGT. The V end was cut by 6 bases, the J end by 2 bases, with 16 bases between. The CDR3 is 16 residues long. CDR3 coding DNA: TGTGCCAGCAGCGAACAGGGTAGCCTTAACACCGGGGAGCTGTTTTTT. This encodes CASSEQGSLNTGELFF.

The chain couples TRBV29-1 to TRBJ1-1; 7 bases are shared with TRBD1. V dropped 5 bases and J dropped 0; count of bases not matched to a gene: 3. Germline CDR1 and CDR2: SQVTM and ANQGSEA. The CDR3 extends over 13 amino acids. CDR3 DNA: TGCAGCGTTCCGGGACAGATGAACACTGAAGCTTTCTTT. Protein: CSVPGQMNTEAFF.

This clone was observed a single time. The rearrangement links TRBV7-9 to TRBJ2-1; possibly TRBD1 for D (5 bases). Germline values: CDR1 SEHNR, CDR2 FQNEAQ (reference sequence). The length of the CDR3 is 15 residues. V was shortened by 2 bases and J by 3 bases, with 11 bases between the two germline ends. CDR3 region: CASSLPLTVYNEQFF. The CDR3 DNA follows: TGTGCCAGCAGCTTACCCTTGACAGTCTACAATGAGCAGTTCTTC.

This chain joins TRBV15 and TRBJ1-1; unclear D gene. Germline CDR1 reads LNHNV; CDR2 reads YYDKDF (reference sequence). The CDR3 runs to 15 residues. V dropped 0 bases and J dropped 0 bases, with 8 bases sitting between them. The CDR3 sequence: CATSRDMGLNTEAFF. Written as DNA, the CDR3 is TGTGCCACCAGCAGAGATATGGGCCTGAACACTGAAGCTTTCTTT.

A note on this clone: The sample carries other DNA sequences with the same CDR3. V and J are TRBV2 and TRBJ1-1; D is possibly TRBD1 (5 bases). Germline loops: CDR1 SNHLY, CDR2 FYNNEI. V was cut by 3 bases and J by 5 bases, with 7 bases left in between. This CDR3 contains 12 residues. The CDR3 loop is CASSEGGTEAFF. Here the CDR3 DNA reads TGTGCCAGCAGTGAGGGGGGGACTGAAGCTTTCTTT.

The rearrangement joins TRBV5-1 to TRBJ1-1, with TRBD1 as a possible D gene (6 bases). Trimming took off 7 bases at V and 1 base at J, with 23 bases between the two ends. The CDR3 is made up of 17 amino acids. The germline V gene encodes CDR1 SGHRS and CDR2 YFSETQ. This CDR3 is CASSGGNAGARNTEAFF. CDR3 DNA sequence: TGCGCCAGCTCTGGGGGGAACGCGGGGGCCCGGAACACTGAAGCTTTCTTT.

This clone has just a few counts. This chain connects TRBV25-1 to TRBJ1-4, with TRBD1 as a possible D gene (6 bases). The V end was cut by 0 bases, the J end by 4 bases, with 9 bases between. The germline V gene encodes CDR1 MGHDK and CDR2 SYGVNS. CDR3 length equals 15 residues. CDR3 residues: CASSEYGQFNEKLFF. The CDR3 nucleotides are TGTGCCAGCAGTGAATACGGACAGTTTAATGAAAAACTGTTTTTT.

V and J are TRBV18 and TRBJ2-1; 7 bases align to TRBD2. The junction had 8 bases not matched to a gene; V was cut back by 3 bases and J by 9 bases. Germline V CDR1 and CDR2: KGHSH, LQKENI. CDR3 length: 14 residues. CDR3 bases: TGTGCCAGCTCACCCCAGCGGGGTTCGAGTGAGCAGTTCTTC. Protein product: CASSPQRGSSEQFF.

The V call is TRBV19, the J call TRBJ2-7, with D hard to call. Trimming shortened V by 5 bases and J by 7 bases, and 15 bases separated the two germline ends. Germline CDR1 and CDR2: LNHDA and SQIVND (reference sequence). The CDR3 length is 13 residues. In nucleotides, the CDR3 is TGTGCCAGTAGTTCCGACACGTGGGCTGAGCAGTACTTC. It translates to CASSSDTWAEQYF.

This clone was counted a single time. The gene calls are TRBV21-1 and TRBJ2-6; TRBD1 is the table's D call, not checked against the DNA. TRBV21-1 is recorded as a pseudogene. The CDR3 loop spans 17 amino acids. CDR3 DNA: TGTGCCAGCAGCAACTTGGCTTCCACACCTGGGGCCAACGTCCTGACTTTC. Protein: CASSNLASTPGANVLTF.